This T cell receptor (beta chain) was profiled in a study of blood T cell repertoires in COVID-19. Authors' processing steps: It was from reference gene primer amplification that nucleated cell counts were estimated. Libraries were prepared by immunoSEQ multiplex PCR; TCRdb keeps only in-frame clonotypes and omits some of them. V and J calls plus clone size are reproduced from that table; the DNA served to infer D and trimming. The table lists approximately 380,000 clones, approximately 81% of them singletons. The clonotype originates from a woman between 18 and 29 years old with acute or convalescent COVID-19. Sequencing was done on a sample of peripheral blood.

Here the CDR3 reads CASSTQRWPDTGELFF. The CDR3 DNA reads as TGCGCCAGCAGCACCCAGCGGTGGCCAGACACCGGGGAGCTGTTTTTT. The rearrangement uses TRBV4-1 and TRBJ2-2, with D maybe TRBD2 (5 bases). Trimming pared 5 bases from V and 3 bases from J, leaving 16 bases between. The CDR3 loop spans 16 amino acids. Germline CDR1 MGHRA, CDR2 YSYEKL.